Following are 14 T cell receptor beta chains from one sample sequenced in a study of shared clonotypes between healthy human individuals. Assay: immunoSEQ multiplex PCR; the TCRdb copy retains only in-frame clones and omits some. The table has 2 million to 2.5 million clones, less than 95% seen once. The sample taken for sequencing was naive CD4+ T cells from PBMCs. Subset reported: CD45RA+ positively selected. Every receptor here comes from a man aged 18 to 30 in good health. Some clones in this sample may be carry-over from other donors' samples.

About this clone itself: The same CDR3 can be traced to other DNA sequences in this sample. The chain joins TRBV28 to TRBJ1-2, with 8 nucleotides matching TRBD1. Germline assignment: CDR1 MDHEN and CDR2 SYDVKM. The CDR3 length is 14 residues. Germline trimming cut 3 bases from V and 4 bases from J; bases unmatched to any gene: 4. For the CDR3, the DNA is TGTGCCAGCAGTTTTGGGACAGGAACCTATGGCTACACCTTC. Translation gives CASSFGTGTYGYTF.

This chain uses TRBV27 with TRBJ1-2; D ambiguous. Germline-derived CDR1 and CDR2 are MNHEY and SMNVEV (reference sequence). This CDR3 has 11 residues. V lost 7 bases to trimming and J lost 8 bases, with 11 bases between them. CDR3 bases: TGTGCCAGCAAAGGCGACTCCGGCTACACCTTC. Its protein is CASKGDSGYTF.

The rearrangement uses TRBV19 and TRBJ1-2, with a weak D call TRBD1 (5 bases). This CDR3 is built from 13 residues. CDR1 is LNHDA and CDR2 is SQIVND in the germline V gene (reference sequence). Trimming removed 5 bases at V and 8 bases at J, with 15 bases between. The CDR3 nucleotides read TGTGCCAGTAGTCCTTATCCCTGGGGGGGCTACACCTTC. It is translated as CASSPYPWGGYTF.

Comments on this clone: Likely a read error: the CDR3 ends without its conserved phenylalanine or tryptophan. The rearrangement uses TRBV6-5 and TRBJ1-2; tentatively, D is TRBD1 (5 bases). The V and J ends lost 2 bases and 6 bases respectively, with 10 bases between them. The germline CDR1 and CDR2 sequences are MNHEY and SVGAGI. CDR3 length: 13 residues. The CDR3 spells CASSYRGPDGYTL. The CDR3 DNA reads TGTGCCAGCAGTTACAGGGGACCTGATGGCTACACCCTC.

The chain links TRBV11-2 to TRBJ2-2; D remains unclear. V dropped 6 bases and J dropped 1 base, with 9 bases sitting between them. The CDR3 loop spans 14 amino acids. Germline-derived CDR1 and CDR2 are SGHAT and FQNNGV. The CDR3 sequence is CASSTQWNTGELFF. The CDR3 DNA reads TGTGCCAGCAGTACACAGTGGAACACCGGGGAGCTGTTTTTT.

The CDR3 sequence is CTSSQKGLQGSLGGYTF. The CDR3 nucleotides read TGCACCAGCAGCCAGAAGGGCCTACAGGGTTCCCTGGGTGGCTACACCTTC. The V gene is TRBV1, the J gene TRBJ1-2; the table's D call of TRBD1 was not tested on the DNA. TRBV1 is noted as a pseudogene. The CDR3 runs 17 residues.

A note on this clone: The sample holds other DNA sequences that translate to the same CDR3. This rearrangement joins TRBV11-2 to TRBJ2-1, with 12 bases matching TRBD2. CDR1 and CDR2 (germline): SGHAT, FQNNGV. V was pared by 5 bases and J by 4 bases, with 3 bases of the junction left unmatched. The CDR3 totals 15 residues. The CDR3 loop is CASSPTSGSYNEQFF. The CDR3 DNA sequence: TGTGCCAGCAGCCCGACTAGCGGGAGTTACAATGAGCAGTTCTTC. The whole variable domain, filled in from reference TRBV11-2 and TRBJ2-1, reads EAGVAQSPRYKIIEKRQSVAFWCNPISGHATLYWYQQILGQGPKLLIQFQNNGVVDDSQLPKDRFSAERLKGVDSTLKIQPAKLEDSAVYLCASSPTSGSYNEQFFGPGTRLTVL.

This chain joins TRBV4-1 and TRBJ1-1, with D possibly matching TRBD1 (6 bases). Per the germline V gene, CDR1 is MGHRA and CDR2 is YSYEKL. V was trimmed by 6 bases and J by 1 base, leaving 21 bases between them. The CDR3 extends over 17 amino acids. CDR3 residues: CASSPKSYYRENTEAFF. The CDR3 DNA reads as TGCGCCAGCAGTCCCAAAAGCTACTACAGGGAGAACACTGAAGCTTTCTTT.

The rearrangement uses TRBV4-1 and TRBJ2-5; D call uncertain. This CDR3 region has 14 residues. CDR1 MGHRA and CDR2 YSYEKL come from the germline V gene. V lost 1 base and J 3 bases, leaving 9 bases between the germline ends. The CDR3 spells CASSQGNIKETQYF. Written as DNA, the CDR3 is TGCGCCAGCAGCCAAGGCAACATCAAAGAGACCCAGTACTTC.

For this clone: The sample contains more than one DNA sequence encoding this CDR3. The chain couples TRBV28 to TRBJ2-3; possibly TRBD2 for D (6 bases). The germline V gene has CDR1 MDHEN and CDR2 SYDVKM. Trimming took 5 bases from V and 0 from J, leaving 9 bases between them. The CDR3 contains 14 residues. The CDR3 DNA reads TGTGCCAGCAGTGTTGCGGGAAGCACAGATACGCAGTATTTT. It yields the protein CASSVAGSTDTQYF.

A few counts support this clone. Other DNA variants within this sample encode the same CDR3. This chain uses TRBV7-9 with TRBJ2-7; D is possibly TRBD1 (5 bases). The CDR3 sequence is 12 residues long. V dropped 2 bases and J dropped 4 bases, with 6 bases sitting between them. Per germline, CDR1 SEHNR and CDR2 FQNEAQ (reference sequence). CDR3 sequence reads: CASSLQGYEQYF. Written as DNA, the CDR3 is TGTGCCAGCAGCTTACAGGGTTACGAGCAGTACTTC.

The V call is TRBV5-1, the J call TRBJ2-5; 9 bases agree with TRBD2. Trimming took 0 bases from V and 2 from J; bases not matched to a gene: 2. CDR3 size: 15 residues. Germline-derived CDR1 and CDR2 are SGHRS and YFSETQ. The CDR3 region has the DNA TGCGCCAGCAGCTTGGTTCTAGCGGGACAAGAGACCCAGTACTTC. This gives the protein CASSLVLAGQETQYF.

The chain combines TRBV11-3 with TRBJ2-1; TRBD2 is a possible D gene (7 bases). Trimming pared 5 bases from V and 4 bases from J, leaving 15 bases between. This CDR3 is built from 15 residues. Germline V gene lookup returns CDR1 SGHNT and CDR2 YENEEA. CDR3 nucleotide sequence: TGTGCCAGCAGCAAGGGGGGGGCTGGGTACAATGAGCAGTTCTTC. This translates into CASSKGGAGYNEQFF.

This clone has just one count. The V and J genes are TRBV5-4 and TRBJ2-7, with TRBD1 matching over 8 bases. CDR1 and CDR2 (germline): SGHNT, YYREEE (reference sequence). V was pared by 3 bases and J by 5 bases, with 10 bases of the junction left unmatched. The CDR3 has 15 residues. The CDR3 bases are TGTGCCAGCAGCTCAACCTCGGACAGGGTTAACGAGCAGTACTTC. Translated: CASSSTSDRVNEQYF.